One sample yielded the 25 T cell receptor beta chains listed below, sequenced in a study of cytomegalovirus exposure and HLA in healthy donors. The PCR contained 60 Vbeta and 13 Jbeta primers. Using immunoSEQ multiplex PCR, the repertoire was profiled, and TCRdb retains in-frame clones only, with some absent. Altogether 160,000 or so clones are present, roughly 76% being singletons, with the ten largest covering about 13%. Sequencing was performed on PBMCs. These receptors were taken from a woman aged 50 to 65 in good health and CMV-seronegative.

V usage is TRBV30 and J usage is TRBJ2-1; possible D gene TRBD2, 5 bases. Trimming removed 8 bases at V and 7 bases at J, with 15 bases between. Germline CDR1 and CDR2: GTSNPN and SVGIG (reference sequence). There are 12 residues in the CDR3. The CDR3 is CARTRLLNEQFF. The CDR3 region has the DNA TGTGCCCGCACTAGACTACTTAATGAGCAGTTCTTC.

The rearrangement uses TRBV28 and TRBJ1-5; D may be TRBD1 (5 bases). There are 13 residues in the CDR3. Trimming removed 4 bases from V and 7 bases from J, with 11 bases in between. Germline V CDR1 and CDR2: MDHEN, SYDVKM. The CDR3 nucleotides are TGTGCCAGCAGTTCGACAGTGAGACAGCCCCAGCATTTT. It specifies CASSSTVRQPQHF.

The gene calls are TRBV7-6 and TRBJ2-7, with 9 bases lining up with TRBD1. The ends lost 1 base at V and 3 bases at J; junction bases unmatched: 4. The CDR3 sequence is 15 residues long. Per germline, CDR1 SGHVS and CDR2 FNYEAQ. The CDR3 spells CASSLEQGAVYEQYF. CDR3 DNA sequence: TGTGCCAGCAGCTTAGAACAGGGGGCGGTCTACGAGCAGTACTTC.

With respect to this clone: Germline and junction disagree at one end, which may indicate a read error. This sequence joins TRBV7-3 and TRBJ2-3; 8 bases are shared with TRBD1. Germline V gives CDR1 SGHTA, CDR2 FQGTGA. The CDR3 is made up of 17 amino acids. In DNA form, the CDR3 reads TGTGCCAGCAGCTTAACCGGGACAGGAACGAGCACAGATACGCAGTCTTTT. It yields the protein CASSLTGTGTSTDTQSF.

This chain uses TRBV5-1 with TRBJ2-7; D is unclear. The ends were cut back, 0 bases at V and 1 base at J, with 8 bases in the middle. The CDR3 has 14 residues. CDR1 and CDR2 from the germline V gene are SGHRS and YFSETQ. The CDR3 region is CASSLVSQSYEQYF. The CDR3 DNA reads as TGCGCCAGCAGCTTGGTCTCCCAGTCCTACGAGCAGTACTTC.

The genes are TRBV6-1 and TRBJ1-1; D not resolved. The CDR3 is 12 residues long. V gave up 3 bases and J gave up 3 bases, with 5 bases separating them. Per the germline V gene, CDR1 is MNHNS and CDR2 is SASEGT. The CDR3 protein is CASSDIYTEAFF. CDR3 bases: TGTGCCAGCAGTGATATCTACACTGAAGCTTTCTTT.

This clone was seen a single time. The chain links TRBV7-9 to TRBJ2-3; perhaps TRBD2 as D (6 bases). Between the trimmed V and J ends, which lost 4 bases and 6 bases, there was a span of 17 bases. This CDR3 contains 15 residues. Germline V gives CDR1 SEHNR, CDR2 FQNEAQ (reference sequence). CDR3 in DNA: TGTGCCAGCAGCTACGGGAGCCCGCGCGAGGATACGCAGTATTTT. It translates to CASSYGSPREDTQYF.

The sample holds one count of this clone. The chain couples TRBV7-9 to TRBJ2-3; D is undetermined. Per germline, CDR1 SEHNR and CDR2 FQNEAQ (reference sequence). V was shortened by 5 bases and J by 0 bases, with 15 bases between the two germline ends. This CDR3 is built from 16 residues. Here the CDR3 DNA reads TGTGCCAGCAGCCCTCGGAGAGGCGGAAGCACAGATACGCAGTATTTT. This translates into CASSPRRGGSTDTQYF.

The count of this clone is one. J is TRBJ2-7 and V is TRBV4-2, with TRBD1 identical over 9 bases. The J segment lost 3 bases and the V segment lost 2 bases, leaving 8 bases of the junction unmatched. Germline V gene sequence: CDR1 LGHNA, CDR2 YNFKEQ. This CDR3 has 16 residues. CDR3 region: CASSQSVQGAYYEQYF. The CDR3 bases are TGTGCCAGCAGCCAAAGTGTACAGGGGGCATACTACGAGCAGTACTTC.

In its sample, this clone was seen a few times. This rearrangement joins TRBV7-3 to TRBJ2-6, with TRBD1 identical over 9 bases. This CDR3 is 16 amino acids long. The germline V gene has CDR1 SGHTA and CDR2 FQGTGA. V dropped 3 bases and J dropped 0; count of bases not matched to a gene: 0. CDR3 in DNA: TGTGCCAGCAGCTTGACAGGGGGCTCTGGGGCCAACGTCCTGACTTTC. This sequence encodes CASSLTGGSGANVLTF.

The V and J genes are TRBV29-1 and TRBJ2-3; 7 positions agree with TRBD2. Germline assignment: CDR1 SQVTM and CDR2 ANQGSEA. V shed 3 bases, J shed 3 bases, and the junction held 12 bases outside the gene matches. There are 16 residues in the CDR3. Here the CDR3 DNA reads TGCAGCGTTGACCCCATTGAAGCGGGAAGTACAGATACGCAGTATTTT. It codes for CSVDPIEAGSTDTQYF.

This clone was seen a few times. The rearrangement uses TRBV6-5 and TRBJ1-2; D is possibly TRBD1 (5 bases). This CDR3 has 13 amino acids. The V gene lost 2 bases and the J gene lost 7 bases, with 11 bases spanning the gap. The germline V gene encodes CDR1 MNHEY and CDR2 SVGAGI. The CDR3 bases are TGTGCCAGCAGTTACCTAAACGGGGGTGGCTACACCTTC. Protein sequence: CASSYLNGGGYTF.

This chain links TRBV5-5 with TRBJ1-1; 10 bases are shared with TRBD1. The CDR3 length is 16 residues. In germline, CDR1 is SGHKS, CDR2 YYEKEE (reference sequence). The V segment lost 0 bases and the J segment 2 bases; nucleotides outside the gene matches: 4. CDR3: CASSLDRDRGNTEAFF. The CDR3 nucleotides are TGTGCCAGCAGCTTGGACCGGGACAGGGGCAACACTGAAGCTTTCTTT.

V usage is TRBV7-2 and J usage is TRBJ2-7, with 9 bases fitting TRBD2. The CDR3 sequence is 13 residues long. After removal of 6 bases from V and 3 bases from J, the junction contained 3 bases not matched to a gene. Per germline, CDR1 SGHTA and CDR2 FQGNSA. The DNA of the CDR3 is TGTGCCAGCAGGCTAGCGGGGATCTACGAGCAGTACTTC. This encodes CASRLAGIYEQYF. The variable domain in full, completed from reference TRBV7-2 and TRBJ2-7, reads GAGVSQSPSNKVTEKGKDVELRCDPISGHTALYWYRQSLGQGLEFLIYFQGNSAPDKSGLPSDRFSAERTGGSVSTLTIQRTQQEDSAVYLCASRLAGIYEQYFGPGTRLTVT.

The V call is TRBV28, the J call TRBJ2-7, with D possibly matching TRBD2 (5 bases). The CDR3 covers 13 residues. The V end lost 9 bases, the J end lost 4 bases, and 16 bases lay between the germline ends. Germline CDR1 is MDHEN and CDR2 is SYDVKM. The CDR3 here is CARWELSRYEQYF. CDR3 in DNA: TGTGCCAGATGGGAGTTGAGTAGGTACGAGCAGTACTTC.

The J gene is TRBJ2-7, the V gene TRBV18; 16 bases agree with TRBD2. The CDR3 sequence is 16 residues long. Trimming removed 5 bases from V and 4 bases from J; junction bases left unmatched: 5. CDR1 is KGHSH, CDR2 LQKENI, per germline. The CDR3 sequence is CASSMGLAGGEYEQYF. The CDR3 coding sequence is TGTGCCAGCTCAATGGGACTAGCGGGAGGGGAGTACGAGCAGTACTTC.

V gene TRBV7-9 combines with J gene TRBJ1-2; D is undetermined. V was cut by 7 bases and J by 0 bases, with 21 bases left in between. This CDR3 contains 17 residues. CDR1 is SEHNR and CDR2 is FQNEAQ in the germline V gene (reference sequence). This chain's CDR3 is CASITSGSPDSNYGYTF. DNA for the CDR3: TGTGCCAGCATAACCTCAGGATCTCCGGATTCTAACTATGGCTACACCTTC.

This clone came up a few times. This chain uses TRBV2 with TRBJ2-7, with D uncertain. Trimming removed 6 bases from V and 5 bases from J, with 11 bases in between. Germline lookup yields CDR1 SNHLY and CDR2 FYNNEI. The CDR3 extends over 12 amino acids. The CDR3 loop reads CASRQVGDEQYF. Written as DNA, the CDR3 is TGTGCCAGCAGGCAGGTGGGCGACGAGCAGTACTTC. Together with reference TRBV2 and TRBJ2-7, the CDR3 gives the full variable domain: EPEVTQTPSHQVTQMGQEVILRCVPISNHLYFYWYRQILGQKVEFLVSFYNNEISEKSEIFDDQFSVERPDGSNFTLKIRSTKLEDSAMYFCASRQVGDEQYFGPGTRLTVT.

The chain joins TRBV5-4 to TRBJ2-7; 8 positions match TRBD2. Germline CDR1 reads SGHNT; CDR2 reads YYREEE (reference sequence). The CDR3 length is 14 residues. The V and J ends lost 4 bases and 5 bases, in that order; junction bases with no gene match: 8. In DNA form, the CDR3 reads TGTGCCAGCAGCCCCGGGACTAGGGGACACGAGCAGTACTTC. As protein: CASSPGTRGHEQYF.

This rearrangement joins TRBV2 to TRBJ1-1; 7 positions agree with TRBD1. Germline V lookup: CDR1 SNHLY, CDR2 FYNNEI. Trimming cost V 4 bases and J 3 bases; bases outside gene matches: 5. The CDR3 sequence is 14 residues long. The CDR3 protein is CASSGQGSDTEAFF. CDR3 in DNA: TGTGCCAGCAGTGGACAGGGCTCCGACACTGAAGCTTTCTTT.

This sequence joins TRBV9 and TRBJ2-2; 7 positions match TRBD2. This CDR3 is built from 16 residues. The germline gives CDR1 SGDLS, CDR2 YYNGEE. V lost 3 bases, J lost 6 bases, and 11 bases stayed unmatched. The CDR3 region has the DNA TGTGCCAGCAGCGCCGAGGGCGGGGGAGGGGCCGGGGAGCTGTTTTTT. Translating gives CASSAEGGGGAGELFF.

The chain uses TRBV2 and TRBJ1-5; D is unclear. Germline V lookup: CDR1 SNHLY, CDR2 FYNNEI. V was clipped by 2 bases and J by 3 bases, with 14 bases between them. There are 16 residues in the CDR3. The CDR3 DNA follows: TGTGCCAGCAGTGAATGGCGGGCAAGGAACAATCAGCCCCAGCATTTT. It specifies CASSEWRARNNQPQHF.

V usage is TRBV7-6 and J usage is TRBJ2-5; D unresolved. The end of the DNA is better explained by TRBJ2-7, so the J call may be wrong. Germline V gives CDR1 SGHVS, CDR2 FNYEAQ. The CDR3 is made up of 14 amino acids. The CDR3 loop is CASSLGSASYEQYF. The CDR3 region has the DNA TGTGCCAGCAGCTTAGGCAGCGCCTCCTACGAGCAGTACTTC.

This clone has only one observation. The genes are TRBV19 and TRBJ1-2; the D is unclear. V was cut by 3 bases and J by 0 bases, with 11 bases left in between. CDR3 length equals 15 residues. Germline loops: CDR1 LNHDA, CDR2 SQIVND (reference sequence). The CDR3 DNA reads TGTGCCAGTAGTATCCGGACTGAAGCTAACTATGGCTACACCTTC. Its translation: CASSIRTEANYGYTF.

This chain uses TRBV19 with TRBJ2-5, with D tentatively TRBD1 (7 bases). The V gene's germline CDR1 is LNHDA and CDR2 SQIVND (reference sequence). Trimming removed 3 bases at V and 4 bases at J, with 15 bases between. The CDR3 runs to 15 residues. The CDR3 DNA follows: TGTGCCAGTAGTATTGCGCGGGACAGCCTAGAGACCCAGTACTTC. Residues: CASSIARDSLETQYF.